These 5 T cell receptor beta chains were all obtained from the same sample, sequenced in a study of cytotoxic CD8 clonotypes in ibrutinib-treated CLL. TCRdb's table, derived via immunoSEQ multiplex PCR, lists solely in-frame clones and lacks some. The table has 20,000 or so clones, approximately 81% seen once. The specimen was PBMCs, collected before ibrutinib treatment. These receptors were taken from a human donor with chronic lymphocytic leukemia.

The V gene is TRBV7-8, the J gene TRBJ2-3; D is perhaps TRBD1 (6 bases). CDR1 is SGHVS, CDR2 FQNEAQ, per germline. V dropped 0 bases and J dropped 8 bases, with 18 bases sitting between them. The CDR3 runs to 16 residues. The CDR3 protein is CASSLALRQVPGTQYF. In DNA, the CDR3 is TGTGCCAGCAGCTTAGCGCTCAGACAGGTACCGGGTACGCAGTATTTT.

The chain has TRBV7-2 and TRBJ1-6, with 7 bases matching TRBD1. CDR1 and CDR2 (germline): SGHTA, FQGNSA. The CDR3 is 14 amino acids. Trimming took 5 bases from V and 10 from J; bases not matched to a gene: 8. The CDR3 sequence: CASSLGTAGSPLHF. The DNA of the CDR3 is TGTGCCAGCAGCCTCGGGACAGCCGGCTCACCCCTCCACTTT. Full variable domain (remainder filled in from reference TRBV7-2 and TRBJ1-6): GAGVSQSPSNKVTEKGKDVELRCDPISGHTALYWYRQSLGQGLEFLIYFQGNSAPDKSGLPSDRFSAERTGGSVSTLTIQRTQQEDSAVYLCASSLGTAGSPLHFGNGTRLTVT.

This chain connects TRBV10-3 to TRBJ1-4; tentative D call: TRBD1 (5 bases). Trimming left V 2 bases short and J 8 bases short, with 12 bases between. The CDR3 is made up of 14 amino acids. CDR1 is ENHRY and CDR2 is SYGVKD in the germline V gene. The CDR3 nucleotides read TGTGCCATCAGTGAGGGGACGCGGTTCGAAAAACTGTTTTTT. Translation gives CAISEGTRFEKLFF.

The J gene is TRBJ2-2, the V gene TRBV19; no firm D call. The CDR3 is made up of 15 amino acids. Germline CDR1 and CDR2: LNHDA and SQIVND (reference sequence). V lost 5 bases and J 4 bases, leaving 14 bases between the germline ends. The chain's CDR3 is CASSLRTVTTGELFF. CDR3 sequence (DNA): TGTGCCAGTAGTTTAAGGACGGTAACCACCGGGGAGCTGTTTTTT.

The chain employs TRBV19 and TRBJ2-2, with a possible D match to TRBD1 (5 bases). The V end lost 2 bases, the J end lost 6 bases, and 16 bases lay between the germline ends. The germline CDR1 and CDR2 sequences are LNHDA and SQIVND (reference sequence). The CDR3 has 16 residues. CDR3 nucleotide sequence: TGTGCCAGTAGTATACGGGCAGGGCAGGCGGCCGGGGAGCTGTTTTTT. Translated, it gives CASSIRAGQAAGELFF.